These 19 T cell receptor beta chains share one sample of origin, sequenced in a study of shared clonotypes between healthy human individuals. TCRdb's copy holds only in-frame clones and misses some; the assay was immunoSEQ multiplex PCR. The repertoire has approximately 1,000,000 clones, approximately 77% of them found once; the top ten carry 0.89%. Sequences were obtained from memory CD4+ T cells from PBMCs. The sample's subset: CD45RA-negative fraction. The receptors shown here come from a young man in good health. Some clones in this sample may be carry-over from other donors' samples.

The rearrangement links TRBV19 to TRBJ1-2; D call uncertain. This CDR3 is built from 15 residues. From germline, CDR1 is LNHDA and CDR2 SQIVND (reference sequence). V dropped 6 bases and J dropped 8 bases, with 22 bases sitting between them. CDR3 coding DNA: TGTGCCAGTAGACCCGGGATAGAGACGGCGGGCGGCTACACCTTC. Translated, it gives CASRPGIETAGGYTF.

The chain has TRBV4-1 and TRBJ2-7; D might be TRBD2 (5 bases). Between the trimmed V and J ends, which lost 4 bases and 0 bases, there was a span of 19 bases. Germline loops: CDR1 MGHRA, CDR2 YSYEKL. CDR3 size: 17 residues. CDR3 sequence reads: CASSPSRASPGSYEQYF. The CDR3 nucleotides are TGCGCCAGCAGCCCATCGCGGGCTAGTCCGGGCTCCTACGAGCAGTACTTC.

The CDR3 sequence is CASSGISRADTQYF. CDR3 sequence (DNA): TGTGCCAGCAGCGGAATTAGCAGGGCAGATACGCAGTATTTT. The chain couples TRBV5-4 to TRBJ2-3; tentatively, D is TRBD1 (5 bases). CDR1 is SGHNT, CDR2 YYREEE, per germline (reference sequence). This CDR3 is 14 amino acids long. The V end was cut by 4 bases, the J end by 4 bases, with 13 bases between.

This chain uses TRBV18 with TRBJ1-2; TRBD1 agrees at 10 bases. The CDR3 extends over 15 amino acids. From germline, CDR1 is KGHSH and CDR2 LQKENI. Trimming took 6 bases from V and 5 from J; bases not matched to a gene: 9. DNA for the CDR3: TGTGCCAGCTCCGAACTGGACAGGGGGAATTATGGCTACACCTTC. Protein: CASSELDRGNYGYTF.

The chain joins TRBV9 to TRBJ1-3; D might be TRBD1 (6 bases). Looked up from germline, CDR1 is SGDLS and CDR2 is YYNGEE. There are 16 residues in the CDR3. The V gene lost 9 bases and the J gene lost 0 bases, with 19 bases spanning the gap. The CDR3 DNA is TGTGCCAACAATCCGGGACACGAAGACTCTGGAAACACCATATATTTT. Protein product: CANNPGHEDSGNTIYF.

Turning to this clone: The sample holds other DNA sequences that translate to the same CDR3. The chain carries TRBV2 and TRBJ2-1; 7 nucleotides line up with TRBD2. In germline, CDR1 is SNHLY, CDR2 FYNNEI. This CDR3 comprises 15 residues. The junction had 9 bases not matched to a gene; V was cut back by 6 bases and J by 4 bases. The CDR3: CASSRDRGLYNEQFF. The CDR3 region has the DNA TGTGCCAGCAGCCGGGACCGGGGACTATACAATGAGCAGTTCTTC. Looking up the rest from reference TRBV2 and TRBJ2-1 gives the full variable domain: EPEVTQTPSHQVTQMGQEVILRCVPISNHLYFYWYRQILGQKVEFLVSFYNNEISEKSEIFDDQFSVERPDGSNFTLKIRSTKLEDSAMYFCASSRDRGLYNEQFFGPGTRLTVL.

The genes are TRBV18 and TRBJ1-1, with D perhaps TRBD1 (6 bases). CDR1 is KGHSH and CDR2 is LQKENI in the germline V gene. This CDR3 comprises 15 residues. V lost 7 bases, J lost 1 base, and 16 bases lay in between. This CDR3 reads CASLPTGHRNTEAFF. The DNA of the CDR3 is TGTGCCAGCTTACCTACGGGACACCGGAACACTGAAGCTTTCTTT.

Note on this clone: Within the sample, other DNA sequences also encode this same CDR3. This CDR3 is CASSLAGGTDTQYF. DNA for the CDR3: TGTGCCAGCAGCTTAGCGGGAGGGACGGATACGCAGTATTTT. The V gene is TRBV7-2, the J gene TRBJ2-3; 7 positions match TRBD2. Germline-derived CDR1 and CDR2 are SGHTA and FQGNSA. J gave up 6 bases and V 0 bases, and 3 bases lay outside the gene matches. CDR3 length: 14 amino acids.

CDR3 DNA: TGTGCCAGCAGTTTCTGGGGACAGAACAATGAGCAGTTCTTC. It specifies CASSFWGQNNEQFF. The chain couples TRBV28 to TRBJ2-1; 7 nucleotides line up with TRBD1. Per the germline V gene, CDR1 is MDHEN and CDR2 is SYDVKM. The CDR3 extends over 14 amino acids. The V segment lost 3 bases and the J segment 5 bases; nucleotides outside the gene matches: 4.

This CDR3 is CASSLAPPSGTAGELFF. The CDR3 bases are TGCGCCAGCAGCTTGGCCCCCCCTAGCGGGACGGCCGGGGAGCTGTTTTTT. This chain links TRBV5-1 with TRBJ2-2, with 9 nucleotides matching TRBD2. CDR3 length: 17 residues. V trimming: 0 bases; J trimming: 6 bases; junction bases outside the gene matches: 9. Germline CDR1 and CDR2: SGHRS and YFSETQ.

The CDR3 region has the DNA TGTGCCAGCAGCTTAAAGGGGACTTACGAGCAGTACTTC. Protein sequence: CASSLKGTYEQYF. J is TRBJ2-7 and V is TRBV7-2, with a tentative D call TRBD2 (6 bases). Germline V gene data show CDR1 as SGHTA and CDR2 as FQGNSA. This CDR3 spans 13 amino acids. V lost 2 bases and J lost 4, with 9 bases in between. Based on the CDR3 plus reference TRBV7-2 and TRBJ2-7, the full variable domain is GAGVSQSPSNKVTEKGKDVELRCDPISGHTALYWYRQSLGQGLEFLIYFQGNSAPDKSGLPSDRFSAERTGGSVSTLTIQRTQQEDSAVYLCASSLKGTYEQYFGPGTRLTVT.

Turning to this clone: This may come from a read error, since a much larger clone is one base off. In the same sample, other DNA sequences code for this CDR3. The V and J genes are TRBV14 and TRBJ2-1; D is unresolved. The ends were cut back, 3 bases at V and 10 bases at J, with 16 bases in the middle. The V gene's germline CDR1 is SGHDN and CDR2 FVKESK. The CDR3 runs to 14 residues. DNA of the CDR3: TGTGCCAGCAGCCAGCGCGACTTAGAGGACGAGCAGTTCTTC. It is translated as CASSQRDLEDEQFF.

The chain combines TRBV6-5 with TRBJ2-1; D may be TRBD1 (5 bases). This CDR3 is built from 13 residues. CDR1 and CDR2 (germline): MNHEY, SVGAGI. The V end was cut by 6 bases, the J end by 5 bases, with 11 bases between. CDR3 sequence: CASRPQGDNEQFF. CDR3 sequence (DNA): TGTGCCAGCAGGCCCCAAGGGGACAATGAGCAGTTCTTC.

This clone showed up just once. This chain connects TRBV29-1 to TRBJ2-5; weak D call: TRBD2 (6 bases). V shed 7 bases and J shed 7 bases, with 16 bases lying between them. CDR1 SQVTM and CDR2 ANQGSEA come from the germline V gene. The CDR3 extends over 12 amino acids. CDR3 residues: CSARLESLTQYF. Written as DNA, the CDR3 is TGCAGCGCAAGACTAGAGAGTCTGACCCAGTACTTC. Supplemented by reference TRBV29-1 and TRBJ2-5, the full variable domain reads SAVISQKPSRDICQRGTSLTIQCQVDSQVTMMFWYRQQPGQSLTLIATANQGSEATYESGFVIDKFPISRPNLTFSTLTVSNMSPEDSSIYLCSARLESLTQYFGPGTRLLVL.

The V call is TRBV7-9, the J call TRBJ2-1; 8 bases fit TRBD2. Unmatched junction bases numbered 8, after V lost 3 bases and J lost 16 bases. This CDR3 is built from 12 residues. CDR1 is SEHNR and CDR2 is FQNEAQ in the germline V gene (reference sequence). The CDR3: CASSLGGLVGFF. DNA of the CDR3: TGTGCCAGCAGCTTGGGGGGACTAGTAGGATTCTTC.

This sequence joins TRBV28 and TRBJ1-5, with no clear D. V dropped 6 bases and J dropped 3 bases, with 9 bases sitting between them. The germline V gene has CDR1 MDHEN and CDR2 SYDVKM. The CDR3 extends over 13 amino acids. The chain's CDR3 is CASRQVDNQPQHF. Written as DNA, the CDR3 is TGTGCCAGCAGGCAGGTCGACAATCAGCCCCAGCATTTT.

This clone occurred once. The J gene is TRBJ2-7, the V gene TRBV19, with 13 bases identical to TRBD2. Germline V lookup: CDR1 LNHDA, CDR2 SQIVND (reference sequence). The V segment lost 5 bases and the J segment 4 bases; nucleotides outside the gene matches: 8. The length of the CDR3 is 16 residues. In DNA form, the CDR3 reads TGTGCCAGTAGTCTGGGACTAGCGGGAAATGGGTACGAGCAGTACTTC. It translates to CASSLGLAGNGYEQYF.

The rearrangement uses TRBV27 and TRBJ1-5; D might be TRBD1 (6 bases). The CDR3 is 16 residues long. With 1 base removed from V and 1 base from J, the gap between germline ends came to 11 bases. Germline V gene data show CDR1 as MNHEY and CDR2 as SMNVEV (reference sequence). CDR3 loop: CASSLLGGPSNQPQHF. CDR3 coding DNA: TGTGCCAGCAGTTTATTGGGGGGCCCGAGCAATCAGCCCCAGCATTTT.

This clone has more than one count but fewer than ten. The chain employs TRBV4-1 and TRBJ2-4; D perhaps matches TRBD2 (6 bases). Trimming pared 0 bases from V and 1 base from J, leaving 13 bases between. The V gene's germline CDR1 is MGHRA and CDR2 YSYEKL. The CDR3 totals 17 residues. The CDR3 is CASSQDMEEGAKNIQYF. Written as DNA, the CDR3 is TGCGCCAGCAGCCAAGATATGGAGGAGGGGGCCAAAAACATTCAGTACTTC.